A selection of T cell receptor beta chains follows, all from one sample in a study of technical replicates of blood from a few donors. Libraries were prepared by immunoSEQ multiplex PCR; TCRdb keeps only in-frame clonotypes and omits some of them. The sample comprises about 80,000 clones, roughly 90% of which are singletons, and approximately 0.41% rests with the top ten. The specimen was T cells isolated from PBMCs. These receptors came from a human donor in good health. Both conserved end residues are part of each CDR3. The D gene is left open where the match is weak. Part of the rows lack a size; the others show once, few, many or a class for expanded clones.

clone size: -; J gene: TRBJ2-7; V gene: TRBV4-1; D gene: TRBD1; CDR3 DNA: TGCGCCAGCAGCCCATACCTTGTGGGGACAGGGGTTGGCGAGCAGTACTTC; CDR3 protein: CASSPYLVGTGVGEQYF
clone size: few; J gene: TRBJ2-7; V gene: TRBV19; D gene: TRBD1; CDR3 DNA: TGTGCCAGTATGGGACAGGGCTACGAGCAGTACTTC; CDR3 protein: CASMGQGYEQYF
clone size: -; J gene: TRBJ1-4; V gene: TRBV30; D gene: -; CDR3 DNA: TGTGCCTGGAGTATTCAAGAAAAACTGTTTTTT; CDR3 protein: CAWSIQEKLFF
clone size: -; J gene: TRBJ2-7; V gene: TRBV6-1; D gene: TRBD2; CDR3 DNA: TGTGCCAGCAGTGAACCCCCAGGGACTAGGTTCTACGAGCAGTACTTC; CDR3 protein: CASSEPPGTRFYEQYF
clone size: -; J gene: TRBJ2-7; V gene: TRBV29-1; D gene: -; CDR3 DNA: TGCAGCGCCAAGAGCGGCCTCTCCTACGAGCAGTACTTC; CDR3 protein: CSAKSGLSYEQYF
clone size: few; J gene: TRBJ1-4; V gene: TRBV29-1; D gene: -; CDR3 DNA: TGCAGCGTTCAGGGTTCGCCTAATGAAAAACTGTTTTTT; CDR3 protein: CSVQGSPNEKLFF
clone size: -; J gene: TRBJ2-7; V gene: TRBV6-6; D gene: TRBD1; CDR3 DNA: TGTGCCAGCAGTTATTCGGACAGGGAAAGTTACGAGCAGTACTTC; CDR3 protein: CASSYSDRESYEQYF
clone size: few; J gene: TRBJ1-2; V gene: TRBV6-5; D gene: TRBD1; CDR3 DNA: TGTGCCAGCAGTTACTCGAACAGGGGGCCTGGCTACACCTTC; CDR3 protein: CASSYSNRGPGYTF
clone size: once; J gene: TRBJ2-1; V gene: TRBV4-2; D gene: -; CDR3 DNA: TGTGCCAGCAGCTCCCAAGCCCCAGGTATTTCCTACAATGAGCAGTTCTTC; CDR3 protein: CASSSQAPGISYNEQFF
clone size: -; J gene: TRBJ1-2; V gene: TRBV4-2; D gene: TRBD1; CDR3 DNA: TGTGCCAGCTCGGCCTGGGACAGGGAAGGCGGCTACACCTTC; CDR3 protein: CASSAWDREGGYTF
clone size: -; J gene: TRBJ1-2; V gene: TRBV7-9; D gene: -; CDR3 DNA: TGTGCCAGCAGCTTAGTCGGAGGAAATCGGAACTATGGCTACACCTTC; CDR3 protein: CASSLVGGNRNYGYTF
clone size: once; J gene: TRBJ1-1; V gene: TRBV5-1; D gene: -; CDR3 DNA: TGCGCCAGCAGCTTCGGACAGAACACTGAAGCTTTCTTT; CDR3 protein: CASSFGQNTEAFF
clone size: -; J gene: TRBJ2-4; V gene: TRBV5-1; D gene: -; CDR3 DNA: TGCGCCAGCAGCCAATCTACAGGGCTAGCCAAAAACATTCAGTACTTC; CDR3 protein: CASSQSTGLAKNIQYF
clone size: -; J gene: TRBJ1-1; V gene: TRBV5-1; D gene: -; CDR3 DNA: TGCGCCAGCAGCTTGACGACAACGAACACTGAAGCTTTCTTT; CDR3 protein: CASSLTTTNTEAFF
clone size: -; J gene: TRBJ1-4; V gene: TRBV19; D gene: -; CDR3 DNA: TGTGCCAGTAGTATCGCGGCGGAAAAACTGTTTTTT; CDR3 protein: CASSIAAEKLFF
clone size: -; J gene: TRBJ2-7; V gene: TRBV15; D gene: TRBD1; CDR3 DNA: TGTGCCACCAGCAGGGACAGGGGGGGGACCTACGAGCAGTACTTC; CDR3 protein: CATSRDRGGTYEQYF
clone size: -; J gene: TRBJ2-2; V gene: TRBV9; D gene: -; CDR3 DNA: TGTGCCAGCAGCGTAGTCGCCGGGGAGCTGTTTTTT; CDR3 protein: CASSVVAGELFF
clone size: few; J gene: TRBJ2-7; V gene: TRBV10-3; D gene: TRBD2; CDR3 DNA: TGTGCCATCAGCGGTAGCGGGAGGGCCTCCTACGAGCAGTACTTC; CDR3 protein: CAISGSGRASYEQYF
clone size: -; J gene: TRBJ2-7; V gene: TRBV13; D gene: TRBD2; CDR3 DNA: TGTGCCAGCAGCTTTTCAACCTCTAGCGGGCCCTACGAGCAGTACTTC; CDR3 protein: CASSFSTSSGPYEQYF
clone size: -; J gene: TRBJ2-6; V gene: TRBV7-8; D gene: -; CDR3 DNA: TGTGCCAGCAGCCCAGGGTCTGGGGCCAACGTCCTGACTTTC; CDR3 protein: CASSPGSGANVLTF
clone size: -; J gene: TRBJ1-2; V gene: TRBV27; D gene: TRBD1; CDR3 DNA: TGTGCCAGCAGTTTAACAGGGGGCTATGGCTACACCTTC; CDR3 protein: CASSLTGGYGYTF
clone size: -; J gene: TRBJ2-7; V gene: TRBV6-5; D gene: -; CDR3 DNA: TGTGCCAGCAGTTATGCTCACTCCTCCTACGAGCAGTACTTC; CDR3 protein: CASSYAHSSYEQYF
clone size: -; J gene: TRBJ1-1; V gene: TRBV19; D gene: TRBD1; CDR3 DNA: TGTGCCAGTAAGGAGGGGGCAACTGAAGCTTTCTTT; CDR3 protein: CASKEGATEAFF
clone size: -; J gene: TRBJ2-1; V gene: TRBV6-6; D gene: -; CDR3 DNA: TGTGCCAGCCAAAAGCGGAGAAGTCGTGAGCAGTTCTTC; CDR3 protein: CASQKRRSREQFF
clone size: -; J gene: TRBJ1-5; V gene: TRBV10-3; D gene: -; CDR3 DNA: TGTGCCATCAATCTCGGGGGGCAAGGACAGCCCCAGCATTTT; CDR3 protein: CAINLGGQGQPQHF
clone size: -; J gene: TRBJ2-1; V gene: TRBV11-2; D gene: TRBD1; CDR3 DNA: TGTGCCAGCAGCTTAAGGGACAGGGCCTACAATGAGCAGTTCTTC; CDR3 protein: CASSLRDRAYNEQFF
clone size: few; J gene: TRBJ2-3; V gene: TRBV30; D gene: -; CDR3 DNA: TGTGCCTGCGGGAGAGGTGGAAGCACAGATACGCAGTATTTT; CDR3 protein: CACGRGGSTDTQYF
clone size: few; J gene: TRBJ1-5; V gene: TRBV6-5; D gene: -; CDR3 DNA: TGTGCCAGCAGTCCCTCCTCCCCTAATCAGCCCCAGCATTTT; CDR3 protein: CASSPSSPNQPQHF
clone size: -; J gene: TRBJ1-2; V gene: TRBV7-2; D gene: TRBD1; CDR3 DNA: TGTGCCAGCAGCTTCCGACAGGGGCATGGCTACACCTTC; CDR3 protein: CASSFRQGHGYTF
clone size: few; J gene: TRBJ1-1; V gene: TRBV14; D gene: -; CDR3 DNA: TGTGCCAGCAGCCAAGTCTGGAGAGAGAACACTGAAGCTTTCTTT; CDR3 protein: CASSQVWRENTEAFF
clone size: -; J gene: TRBJ2-3; V gene: TRBV9; D gene: TRBD2; CDR3 DNA: TGTGCCAGCAGCGTAGATCCGGGACTAGCGAGAACAGATACGCAGTATTTT; CDR3 protein: CASSVDPGLARTDTQYF
clone size: -; J gene: TRBJ1-2; V gene: TRBV7-6; D gene: -; CDR3 DNA: TGTGCCAGCAGCCCGGGACAAGGGACCTATGGCTACACCTTC; CDR3 protein: CASSPGQGTYGYTF
clone size: -; J gene: TRBJ1-2; V gene: TRBV7-9; D gene: -; CDR3 DNA: TGTGCCAGCAGCTTCACAGGGAACTATGGCTACACCTTC; CDR3 protein: CASSFTGNYGYTF
clone size: -; J gene: TRBJ1-3; V gene: TRBV19; D gene: TRBD1; CDR3 DNA: TGTGCCACAATGACCGGACAGGACGGAACATTCGACACCATATATTTT; CDR3 protein: CATMTGQDGTFDTIYF
clone size: -; J gene: TRBJ2-3; V gene: TRBV4-1; D gene: -; CDR3 DNA: TGCGCCAGCAGCCAAGAATTCCGGGCTAGCGTCTCTAGCACAGATACGCAGTATTTT; CDR3 protein: CASSQEFRASVSSTDTQYF
clone size: -; J gene: TRBJ2-1; V gene: TRBV6-8; D gene: -; CDR3 DNA: TGTGCCAGCACCCTTTGGGGGGACAGTCCTTACAATGAGCAGTTCTTC; CDR3 protein: CASTLWGDSPYNEQFF
clone size: once; J gene: TRBJ2-5; V gene: TRBV27; D gene: -; CDR3 DNA: TGTGCCAGCAGTTCCAATCCCCCAGACCAAGAGACCCAGTACTTC; CDR3 protein: CASSSNPPDQETQYF
clone size: -; J gene: TRBJ1-2; V gene: TRBV5-1; D gene: -; CDR3 DNA: TGCGCCAGCAGCCCTGCGGGTAACGGCGGCTACACCTTC; CDR3 protein: CASSPAGNGGYTF
clone size: -; J gene: TRBJ2-1; V gene: TRBV9; D gene: TRBD2; CDR3 DNA: TGTGCCAGCAGCGGGACTAGCGGGAACAATGAGCAGTTCTTC; CDR3 protein: CASSGTSGNNEQFF
clone size: once; J gene: TRBJ2-3; V gene: TRBV4-1; D gene: TRBD2; CDR3 DNA: TGCGCCAGCAGCCAAGCCGCACTAGCGGAAGAAACAGATACGCAGTATTTT; CDR3 protein: CASSQAALAEETDTQYF
clone size: -; J gene: TRBJ2-7; V gene: TRBV19; D gene: -; CDR3 DNA: TGTGCCAGTAGTACCTTTAGACAGTCAGAAGAGCAGTACTTC; CDR3 protein: CASSTFRQSEEQYF
clone size: -; J gene: TRBJ2-1; V gene: TRBV4-2; D gene: TRBD2; CDR3 DNA: TGTGCCAGCAGCCAAGAAGGCACTAGCGGCTACAATGAGCAGTTCTTC; CDR3 protein: CASSQEGTSGYNEQFF
clone size: -; J gene: TRBJ1-2; V gene: TRBV6-1; D gene: -; CDR3 DNA: TGTGCCAGCAGTGATTCCAGGGTTATAGTCAGGGGCTACACCTTC; CDR3 protein: CASSDSRVIVRGYTF
clone size: -; J gene: TRBJ1-5; V gene: TRBV15; D gene: -; CDR3 DNA: TGTGCCACCAGCAGAGATCCGGATCAGCCCCAGCATTTT; CDR3 protein: CATSRDPDQPQHF
clone size: -; J gene: TRBJ2-7; V gene: TRBV10-2; D gene: -; CDR3 DNA: TGCGCCAGCAGATGGCAGGGGATTAGGGAGCAGTACTTC; CDR3 protein: CASRWQGIREQYF
clone size: few; J gene: TRBJ1-1; V gene: TRBV6-6; D gene: TRBD1; CDR3 DNA: TGTGCCAGCAGTTCTATAGGGGGCGAAGCTTTCTTT; CDR3 protein: CASSSIGGEAFF
clone size: -; J gene: TRBJ1-5; V gene: TRBV28; D gene: -; CDR3 DNA: TGTGCCAGCCGACTTCCGGGGACACTAGGCAGCAATCAGCCCCAGCATTTT; CDR3 protein: CASRLPGTLGSNQPQHF
clone size: once; J gene: TRBJ2-1; V gene: TRBV4-2; D gene: TRBD2; CDR3 DNA: TGTGCCAGCACCCGAAGCATGGGACTAGACAATGAGCAGTTCTTC; CDR3 protein: CASTRSMGLDNEQFF
clone size: -; J gene: TRBJ2-7; V gene: TRBV10-3; D gene: -; CDR3 DNA: TGTGCCATCAGTGAGTATACAAACTACGAGCAGTACTTC; CDR3 protein: CAISEYTNYEQYF
clone size: -; J gene: TRBJ2-1; V gene: TRBV2; D gene: TRBD2; CDR3 DNA: TGTGCCAGCAGTCCAATAGCGGGATCTAGGAATGAGCAGTTCTTC; CDR3 protein: CASSPIAGSRNEQFF
clone size: -; J gene: TRBJ2-7; V gene: TRBV6-6; D gene: TRBD2; CDR3 DNA: TGTGCCAGCAGTTACCCCCTAGCGGGAGTTGACGAGCAGTACTTC; CDR3 protein: CASSYPLAGVDEQYF
clone size: -; J gene: TRBJ1-3; V gene: TRBV6-6; D gene: -; CDR3 DNA: TGTGCCAGCAGTGACAGGTCTGGAAACACCATATATTTT; CDR3 protein: CASSDRSGNTIYF
clone size: -; J gene: TRBJ2-3; V gene: TRBV15; D gene: -; CDR3 DNA: TGTGCCACCAGGAGATCCGGGACAAGCACAGATACGCAGTATTTT; CDR3 protein: CATRRSGTSTDTQYF
clone size: -; J gene: TRBJ1-1; V gene: TRBV19; D gene: -; CDR3 DNA: TGTGCCAGTAGTACTTGGGAGGTTGGGGCTTTCTTT; CDR3 protein: CASSTWEVGAFF